A single sample is the source of the 28 T cell receptor beta chains below, sequenced in a study of blood T cell repertoires in COVID-19. TCRdb keeps only in-frame clones here, not all; method: immunoSEQ multiplex PCR. In the table there are 90,000 or so clones, 65% to 90% of which are singletons. The material sequenced was peripheral blood. These receptors all come from a man older than 75 with active or convalescent COVID-19.

The V gene is TRBV9, the J gene TRBJ2-1, with 9 nucleotides matching TRBD2. There are 15 residues in the CDR3. Trimming removed 2 bases from V and 10 bases from J; junction bases left unmatched: 10. CDR1 is SGDLS and CDR2 is YYNGEE in the germline V gene. In DNA, the CDR3 is TGTGCCAGCAGCGTGGGGGGAGGGCTAGCGGGAGAGCAGTTCTTC. Translated, it gives CASSVGGGLAGEQFF.

The chain uses TRBV18 and TRBJ1-5, with 7 nucleotides matching TRBD1. The CDR3 is 16 residues long. After removal of 3 bases from V and 3 bases from J, the junction contained 8 bases not matched to a gene. Germline CDR1 KGHSH, CDR2 LQKENI. The CDR3 bases are TGTGCCAGCTCACCCCCCGGACAGGCGATCAATCAGCCCCAGCATTTT. Translation: CASSPPGQAINQPQHF.

The rearrangement links TRBV6-2 or TRBV6-3 to TRBJ1-4; the match to TRBD1 covers 11 bases. Germline-derived CDR1 and CDR2 are MNHEY and SVGEGT. The CDR3 is 16 residues long. V dropped 4 bases and J dropped 8; count of bases not matched to a gene: 9. The CDR3 DNA follows: TGTGCCAGCAGTTCGCCGGCCGGGACAGGGGGAGAAAAACTGTTTTTT. Protein product: CASSSPAGTGGEKLFF.

The chain carries TRBV19 and TRBJ1-5, with TRBD1 matching 7 bases. With 6 bases clipped from V and 2 bases from J, the junction kept 4 bases outside the gene matches. The CDR3 spans 14 residues. Germline CDR1 is LNHDA and CDR2 is SQIVND (reference sequence). This chain's CDR3 is CASSGTGGNQPQHF. In DNA form, the CDR3 reads TGTGCCAGTAGCGGAACAGGGGGCAATCAGCCCCAGCATTTT.

This clone was seen once. The chain employs TRBV2 and TRBJ1-1; D possibly corresponds to TRBD1 (5 bases). Germline V gene data show CDR1 as SNHLY and CDR2 as FYNNEI. V gave up 6 bases and J gave up 1 base, with 15 bases separating them. The CDR3 contains 15 residues. This CDR3 is CASRINVDKNTEAFF. In nucleotides, the CDR3 is TGTGCCAGCAGGATTAATGTGGACAAGAACACTGAAGCTTTCTTT.

The chain uses TRBV28 and TRBJ2-7; 10 bases are a match to TRBD2. The J segment lost 5 bases and the V segment lost 6 bases, leaving 19 bases of the junction unmatched. Germline loops: CDR1 MDHEN, CDR2 SYDVKM. This CDR3 contains 18 residues. CDR3 residues: CASSRGLAGVFGRHEQYF. The CDR3 DNA follows: TGTGCCAGCAGCCGGGGCCTAGCGGGAGTGTTTGGGAGACACGAGCAGTACTTC.

The chain has TRBV7-2 and TRBJ2-2; 11 bases match TRBD2. The V and J ends lost 5 bases and 7 bases, in that order; junction bases with no gene match: 6. CDR3 length: 15 amino acids. CDR1 is SGHTA and CDR2 is FQGNSA in the germline V gene. The CDR3 nucleotides read TGTGCCAGCAGCCCAGGGACTAGCGGACGCGGGGAGCTGTTTTTT. Translated, it gives CASSPGTSGRGELFF.

CDR3 sequence reads: CATSKSGRYEKLFF. CDR3 in DNA: TGTGCCACCAGCAAATCCGGGAGATACGAAAAACTGTTTTTT. This chain uses TRBV15 with TRBJ1-4; D is uncertain. V was clipped by 4 bases and J by 8 bases, with 14 bases between them. The germline CDR1 and CDR2 sequences are LNHNV and YYDKDF (reference sequence). CDR3 length equals 14 residues.

This clone was detected only a few times. The chain combines TRBV5-1 with TRBJ1-1, with D maybe TRBD1 (5 bases). CDR1 is SGHRS, CDR2 YFSETQ, per germline. The CDR3 has 14 amino acids. V lost 0 bases and J lost 4, with 10 bases in between. The CDR3 protein is CASSLVGEVTEAFF. CDR3 sequence (DNA): TGCGCCAGCAGCTTGGTAGGGGAGGTCACTGAAGCTTTCTTT.

This chain's CDR3 is CASGGTSGTDTQYF. Here the CDR3 DNA reads TGTGCCAGTGGGGGGACTAGCGGCACAGATACGCAGTATTTT. The chain couples TRBV19 to TRBJ2-3; 10 bases line up with TRBD2. Germline loops: CDR1 LNHDA, CDR2 SQIVND (reference sequence). V lost 8 bases, J lost 1 base, and 3 bases stayed unmatched. This CDR3 spans 14 amino acids.

The V and J genes are TRBV5-1 and TRBJ1-4; no clear D. The CDR3 runs 16 residues. The germline V gene has CDR1 SGHRS and CDR2 YFSETQ. Trimming took off 2 bases at V and 4 bases at J, with 15 bases between the two ends. Here the CDR3 DNA reads TGCGCCAGCAGCTTATTCCCCCGTAATAATAATGAAAAACTGTTTTTT. It translates to CASSLFPRNNNEKLFF.

As DNA, the CDR3 is TGCGCCAGCAGTGTGAGGACTAGCTCCGGGAGCTCCTACAATGAGCAGTTCTTC. It translates to CASSVRTSSGSSYNEQFF. This chain joins TRBV10-1 and TRBJ2-1, with TRBD2 matching 8 bases. The CDR3 extends over 18 amino acids. From germline, CDR1 is WNHNN and CDR2 SYGVQD (reference sequence). Trimming took 4 bases from V and 0 from J; bases not matched to a gene: 11.

This clone showed up just a few times. The rearrangement joins TRBV5-8 to TRBJ1-5, with TRBD1 matching over 10 bases. CDR3 size: 18 residues. Germline lookup yields CDR1 SGHTS and CDR2 YDEGEE. V gave up 5 bases and J gave up 5 bases; unmatched junction bases: 16. CDR3 nucleotides: TGTGCCAGCAGGACACCCGTGCCCGGGACAGGGGCCTATCAGCCCCAGCATTTT. Translating it yields CASRTPVPGTGAYQPQHF.

A few counts support this clone. The chain has TRBV27 and TRBJ1-1; the D gene is possibly TRBD1 (6 bases). V was pared by 2 bases and J by 8 bases, with 6 bases between. The CDR3 extends over 11 amino acids. CDR1 and CDR2 (germline): MNHEY, SMNVEV (reference sequence). CDR3 nucleotide sequence: TGTGCCAGCAGTTTAAGGGGGGAAGCTTTCTTT. This codes for CASSLRGEAFF.

The chain joins TRBV7-8 to TRBJ1-2; TRBD1 aligns across 8 bases. The germline CDR1 and CDR2 sequences are SGHVS and FQNEAQ. Trimming took 3 bases from V and 2 from J; bases not matched to a gene: 5. CDR3 size: 15 residues. DNA of the CDR3: TGTGCCAGCAGCTTGTGGACAGGGAACAACTATGGCTACACCTTC. Encoded protein: CASSLWTGNNYGYTF. The whole variable domain, filled in from reference TRBV7-8 and TRBJ1-2, reads GAGVSQSPRYKVAKRGQDVALRCDPISGHVSLFWYQQALGQGPEFLTYFQNEAQLDKSGLPSDRFFAERPEGSVSTLKIQRTQQEDSAVYLCASSLWTGNNYGYTFGSGTRLTVV.

The chain recombines TRBV6-2 or TRBV6-3 with TRBJ1-1; D is perhaps TRBD1 (5 bases). The CDR3 totals 13 residues. Germline-derived CDR1 and CDR2 are MNHEY and SVGEGT. V lost 0 bases to trimming and J lost 4 bases, with 6 bases between them. CDR3 bases: TGTGCCAGCAGTTACTCGACAGTCACTGAAGCTTTCTTT. The encoded protein is CASSYSTVTEAFF.

With regard to this clone: Other DNA sequences in the same sample also yield this CDR3. The chain combines TRBV7-9 with TRBJ2-1; D unresolved. Germline assignment: CDR1 SEHNR and CDR2 FQNEAQ (reference sequence). The germline V and J ends were trimmed by 3 bases and 1 base, with 7 bases remaining between them. There are 14 residues in the CDR3. CDR3 region: CASSLSSSYNEQFF. CDR3 in DNA: TGTGCCAGCAGCTTGTCCTCGTCCTACAATGAGCAGTTCTTC.

The chain is built from TRBV7-8 and TRBJ1-1; 8 nucleotides line up with TRBD1. J was trimmed by 4 bases and V by 1 base; bases with no gene match: 8. Germline V gene data show CDR1 as SGHVS and CDR2 as FQNEAQ. CDR3 length: 16 amino acids. CDR3 in DNA: TGTGCCAGCAGCTTAGAACTCCGGACAGGGCGCACTGAAGCTTTCTTT. This translates into CASSLELRTGRTEAFF.

The chain is built from TRBV14 and TRBJ1-3; 8 bases line up with TRBD1. Germline V lookup: CDR1 SGHDN, CDR2 FVKESK. Losses at the gene ends were 0 bases for V and 4 bases for J; bases not matched to a gene: 5. The CDR3 extends over 16 amino acids. The CDR3 DNA follows: TGTGCCAGCAGCCAAGATTTGGGGACAGGAGGAAACACCATATATTTT. Encoded protein: CASSQDLGTGGNTIYF. Full variable domain (rest looked up from reference TRBV14 and TRBJ1-3): EAGVTQFPSHSVIEKGQTVTLRCDPISGHDNLYWYRRVMGKEIKFLLHFVKESKQDESGMPNNRFLAERTGGTYSTLKVQPAELEDSGVYFCASSQDLGTGGNTIYFGEGSWLTVV.

The chain is built from TRBV5-4 and TRBJ2-7, with TRBD2 identical over 7 bases. V was pared by 3 bases and J by 2 bases, with 5 bases of the junction left unmatched. This CDR3 comprises 14 residues. Germline assignment: CDR1 SGHNT and CDR2 YYREEE (reference sequence). The CDR3 region is CASSWGSGAYEQYF. As DNA, the CDR3 is TGTGCCAGCAGCTGGGGGAGCGGGGCCTACGAGCAGTACTTC. Together with reference TRBV5-4 and TRBJ2-7, the CDR3 gives the full variable domain: ETGVTQSPTHLIKTRGQQVTLRCSSQSGHNTVSWYQQALGQGPQFIFQYYREEENGRGNFPPRFSGLQFPNYSSELNVNALELDDSALYLCASSWGSGAYEQYFGPGTRLTVT.

The chain links TRBV5-1 to TRBJ1-5; 10 nucleotides line up with TRBD1. CDR1 is SGHRS and CDR2 is YFSETQ in the germline V gene. The ends lost 0 bases at V and 6 bases at J; junction bases unmatched: 3. This CDR3 contains 15 residues. The CDR3 coding sequence is TGCGCCAGCAGCTTGGACGGGACAGGGGCTCAGCCCCAGCATTTT. Encoded protein: CASSLDGTGAQPQHF.

V usage is TRBV18 and J usage is TRBJ2-1, with 8 bases identical to TRBD2. The V gene's germline CDR1 is KGHSH and CDR2 LQKENI. CDR3 length: 16 amino acids. Trimming cost V 1 base and J 1 base; bases outside gene matches: 3. The CDR3 DNA sequence: TGTGCCAGCTCACCACTTCCTAGCGGGTCCTACAATGAGCAGTTCTTC. This gives the protein CASSPLPSGSYNEQFF.

This chain links TRBV5-5 with TRBJ1-1; possible D gene TRBD1, 5 bases. Trimming took 0 bases from V and 0 from J, leaving 12 bases between them. The CDR3 consists of 16 residues. CDR1 is SGHKS and CDR2 is YYEKEE in the germline V gene (reference sequence). The DNA for the CDR3 is TGTGCCAGCAGCTTGGTGCCGGGGGGACTGAACACTGAAGCTTTCTTT. Translated, it gives CASSLVPGGLNTEAFF.

Comments on this clone: At the DNA level, this CDR3 is encoded by other sequences in the same sample as well. The chain recombines TRBV5-1 with TRBJ2-5; TRBD1 matches 7 bases. The CDR3 spans 14 residues. J lost 5 bases, V lost 4 bases, and 8 bases had no gene match. Germline CDR1 reads SGHRS; CDR2 reads YFSETQ. CDR3 nucleotide sequence: TGCGCCAGCAGCACAACAGGGGTAGGGGAGACCCAGTACTTC. Translating gives CASSTTGVGETQYF.

V usage is TRBV5-1 and J usage is TRBJ1-6, with D unresolved. CDR3 length equals 14 residues. V was trimmed by 7 bases and J by 6 bases, leaving 14 bases between them. Germline V gene data show CDR1 as SGHRS and CDR2 as YFSETQ. The CDR3: CASQASTGNSPLHF. Written as DNA, the CDR3 is TGCGCCAGCCAGGCATCTACTGGTAATTCACCCCTCCACTTT.

J is TRBJ1-1 and V is TRBV5-5, with D perhaps matching TRBD1 (5 bases). V lost 0 bases and J 1 base, leaving 7 bases between the germline ends. This CDR3 comprises 14 residues. CDR1 is SGHKS, CDR2 YYEKEE, per germline (reference sequence). Here the CDR3 reads CASSLAQGNTEAFF. In nucleotides, the CDR3 is TGTGCCAGCAGCTTGGCTCAGGGGAACACTGAAGCTTTCTTT.

This clone occurred a few times. V usage is TRBV19 and J usage is TRBJ2-5; 8 bases are a match to TRBD1. The germline CDR1 and CDR2 sequences are LNHDA and SQIVND (reference sequence). The CDR3 is 14 amino acids. V lost 1 base, J lost 6 bases, and 4 bases stayed unmatched. The CDR3 coding sequence is TGTGCCAGTAGTATAGGGACAGGGATAAAGACCCAGTACTTC. Amino acid sequence: CASSIGTGIKTQYF.

The chain has TRBV5-1 and TRBJ2-5; TRBD2 matches at 7 bases. CDR1 is SGHRS and CDR2 is YFSETQ in the germline V gene. The junction had 6 bases not matched to a gene; V was cut back by 6 bases and J by 1 base. The CDR3 loop spans 14 amino acids. CDR3 residues: CASTIAGSQETQYF. The CDR3 DNA reads TGCGCCAGCACAATAGCGGGCAGCCAAGAGACCCAGTACTTC.